The entry below describes one TCR beta chain. This sample is part of a study of blood T cell repertoires in COVID-19. Looking at the study overall: The United States, Italy and Spain were the sources of the acute and convalescent COVID-19 samples. The analysed material was cDNA or gDNA that came from T cells, B-cell-depleted T cells, or PBMCs.

CDR1 MNHEY and CDR2 SVGAGI come from the germline V gene. The junction had 8 bases not matched to a gene; V was cut back by 8 bases and J by 5 bases. This CDR3 spans 14 amino acids. Per the study methods: Estimated nucleated cell counts came from reference gene primer amplification. Libraries were prepared by immunoSEQ multiplex PCR; TCRdb keeps only in-frame clonotypes and omits some of them. From that table come the V and J calls and clone size; the DNA was used to work out D and trimming. The sample lists approximately 150,000 clones, about 87% occurring once. The chain has TRBV6-5 and TRBJ1-5; 8 nucleotides match TRBD1. Sequenced sample: peripheral blood. This clonotype originated in a man in his forties or fifties who had recovered from COVID-19. CDR3 DNA sequence: TGTGCCAGCTCCCCGGCAGGGGGCCATCAGCCCCAGCATTTT. This sequence encodes CASSPAGGHQPQHF.